Shown below are 2 T cell receptor beta chains from a single sample sequenced in a study of blood T cell repertoires in COVID-19. Repertoires were generated with immunoSEQ multiplex PCR, while TCRdb's copy carries only in-frame clones and drops some. The sample yields about 120,000 clones, 86% seen once. The sample was peripheral blood. These receptors originate from a man aged 40-49 years with acute or convalescent COVID-19.

J is TRBJ1-1 and V is TRBV10-3, with TRBD1 identical over 8 bases. This CDR3 has 17 residues. Unmatched junction bases numbered 19, after V lost 6 bases and J lost 7 bases. Germline V gives CDR1 ENHRY, CDR2 SYGVKD. In nucleotides, the CDR3 is TGTGCCATCAGATCCGGACAGGGAAGGTTAGCCACGGGTGAAGCTTTCTTT. It specifies CAIRSGQGRLATGEAFF.

The chain employs TRBV6-5 and TRBJ2-7, with TRBD1 matching over 8 bases. The germline V gene has CDR1 MNHEY and CDR2 SVGAGI. Losses at the gene ends were 6 bases for V and 3 bases for J; bases not matched to a gene: 13. The CDR3 is made up of 16 amino acids. The CDR3 DNA is TGTGCCAGCAGCTACGGTACCGGGACAGGCGTCTACGAGCAGTACTTC. It is translated as CASSYGTGTGVYEQYF.